The TCR beta chain under discussion was sequenced for a study of fetal regulatory T cell absence and autoimmunity. A remark on this clone: Its matching antigen is unknown.

The assay was run at survey level. The protocol was immunoSEQ multiplex PCR, while the TCRdb copy is restricted to in-frame clones and leaves out a portion. The sample consists of some 87,000 clones, about three quarters of them appearing once. Study-level results: In IPEX, the enrichment was taken to support antigen-driven autoimmunity before birth.

Germline V gene lookup returns CDR1 MNHNS and CDR2 SASEGT. The CDR3 has 15 amino acids. The V end was cut by 6 bases, the J end by 0 bases, with 12 bases between. The clonotype originates from a male donor with IPEX syndrome. Sequencing used pancreas tissue. The chain carries TRBV6-1 and TRBJ2-1; D is perhaps TRBD2 (6 bases). CDR3: CASSADGSSYNEQFF. CDR3 DNA sequence: TGTGCCAGCAGCGCTGACGGGAGCTCCTACAATGAGCAGTTCTTC.